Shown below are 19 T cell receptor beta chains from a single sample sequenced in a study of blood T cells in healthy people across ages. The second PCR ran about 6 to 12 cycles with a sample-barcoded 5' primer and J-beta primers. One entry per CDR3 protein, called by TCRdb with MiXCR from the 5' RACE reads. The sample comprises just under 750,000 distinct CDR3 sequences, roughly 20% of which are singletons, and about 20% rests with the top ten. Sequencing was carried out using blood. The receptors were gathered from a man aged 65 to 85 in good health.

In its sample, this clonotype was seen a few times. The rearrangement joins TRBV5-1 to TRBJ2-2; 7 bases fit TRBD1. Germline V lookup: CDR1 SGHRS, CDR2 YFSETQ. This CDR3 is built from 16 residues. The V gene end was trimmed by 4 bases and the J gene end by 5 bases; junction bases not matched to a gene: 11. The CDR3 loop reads CASSRSPGQTTGELFF. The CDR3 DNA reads TGCGCCAGCAGCCGTAGCCCGGGACAGACTACCGGGGAGCTGTTTTTT.

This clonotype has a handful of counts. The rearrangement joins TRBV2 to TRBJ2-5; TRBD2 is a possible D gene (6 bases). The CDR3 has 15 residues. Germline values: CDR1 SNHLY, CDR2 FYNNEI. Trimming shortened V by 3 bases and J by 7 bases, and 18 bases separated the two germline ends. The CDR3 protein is CASSDSLARARTQYF. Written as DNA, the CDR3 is TGTGCCAGCAGTGATTCCCTAGCGCGGGCTAGGACCCAGTACTTC.

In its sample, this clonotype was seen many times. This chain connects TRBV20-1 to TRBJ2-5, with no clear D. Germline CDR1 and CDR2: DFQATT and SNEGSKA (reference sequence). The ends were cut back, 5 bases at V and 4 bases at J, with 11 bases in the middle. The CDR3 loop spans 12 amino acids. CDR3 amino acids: CSAENSGETQYF. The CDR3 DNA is TGCAGTGCTGAAAATTCTGGAGAGACCCAGTACTTC.

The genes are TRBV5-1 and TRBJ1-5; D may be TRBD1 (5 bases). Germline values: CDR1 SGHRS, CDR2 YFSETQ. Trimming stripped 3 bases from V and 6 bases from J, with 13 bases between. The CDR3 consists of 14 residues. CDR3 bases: TGCGCCAGCAGCTCGGACGTCCAGGGTCAGCCCCAGCATTTT. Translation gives CASSSDVQGQPQHF.

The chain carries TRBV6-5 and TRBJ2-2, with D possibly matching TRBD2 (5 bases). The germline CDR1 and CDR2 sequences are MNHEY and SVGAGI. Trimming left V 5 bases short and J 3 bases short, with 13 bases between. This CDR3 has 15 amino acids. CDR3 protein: CASSTGWVHTGELFF. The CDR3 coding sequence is TGTGCCAGCAGTACGGGGTGGGTCCACACCGGGGAGCTGTTTTTT.

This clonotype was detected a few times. In DNA form, the CDR3 reads TGCAGTGCTAGAGATTGGGACAGGGGGAACACTGAAGCTTTCTTT. Translated, it gives CSARDWDRGNTEAFF. The chain links TRBV20-1 to TRBJ1-1; 10 bases are shared with TRBD1. The germline V gene has CDR1 DFQATT and CDR2 SNEGSKA (reference sequence). After removal of 0 bases from V and 1 base from J, the junction contained 2 bases not matched to a gene. The CDR3 runs 15 residues.

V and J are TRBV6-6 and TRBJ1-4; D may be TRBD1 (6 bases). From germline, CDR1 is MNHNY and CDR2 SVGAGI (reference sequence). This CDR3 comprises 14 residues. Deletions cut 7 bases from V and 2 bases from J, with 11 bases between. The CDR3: CASITGLTNEKLFF. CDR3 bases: TGTGCCAGCATTACAGGGTTGACTAATGAAAAACTGTTTTTT.

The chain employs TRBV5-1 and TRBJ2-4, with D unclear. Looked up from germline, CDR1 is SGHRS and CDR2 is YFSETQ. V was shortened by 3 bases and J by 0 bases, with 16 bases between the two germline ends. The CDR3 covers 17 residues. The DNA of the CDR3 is TGCGCCAGCAGCTCCCCCGACTCTGACCTAGCCAAAAACATTCAGTACTTC. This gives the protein CASSSPDSDLAKNIQYF.

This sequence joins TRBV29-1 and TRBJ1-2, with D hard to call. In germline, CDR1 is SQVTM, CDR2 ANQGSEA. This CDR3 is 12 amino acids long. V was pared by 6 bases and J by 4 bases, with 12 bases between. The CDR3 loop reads CSVLGGSYGYTF. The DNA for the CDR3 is TGCAGCGTCCTAGGAGGCAGCTATGGCTACACCTTC.

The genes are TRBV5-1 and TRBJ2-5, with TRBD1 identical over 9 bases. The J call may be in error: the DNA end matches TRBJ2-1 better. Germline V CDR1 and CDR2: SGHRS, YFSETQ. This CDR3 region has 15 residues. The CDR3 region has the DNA TGCGCCAGCAGCTTGAAACAGGGGGCTTACAATGAGCAGTTCTTC. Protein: CASSLKQGAYNEQFF.

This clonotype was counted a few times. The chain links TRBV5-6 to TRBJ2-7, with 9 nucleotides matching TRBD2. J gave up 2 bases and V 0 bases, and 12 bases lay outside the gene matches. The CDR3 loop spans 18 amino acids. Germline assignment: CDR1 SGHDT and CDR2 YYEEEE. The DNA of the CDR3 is TGTGCCAGCAGCTTGGAGGGGACTAGCATTTTGACCCCCTACGAGCAGTACGTC. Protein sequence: CASSLEGTSILTPYEQYV.

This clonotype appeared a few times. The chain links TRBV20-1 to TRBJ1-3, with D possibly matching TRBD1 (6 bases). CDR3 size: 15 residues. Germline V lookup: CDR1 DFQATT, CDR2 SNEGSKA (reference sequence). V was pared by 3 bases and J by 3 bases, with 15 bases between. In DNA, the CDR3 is TGCAGTGCTAGGATACAGGGCTTAGTTGGAAACACCATATATTTT. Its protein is CSARIQGLVGNTIYF.

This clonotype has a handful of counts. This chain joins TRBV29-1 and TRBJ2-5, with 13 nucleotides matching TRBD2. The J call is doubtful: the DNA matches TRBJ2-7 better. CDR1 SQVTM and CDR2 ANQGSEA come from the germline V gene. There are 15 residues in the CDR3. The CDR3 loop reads CSVGLTSGGSNEQYF. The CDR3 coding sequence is TGCAGCGTTGGACTGACTAGCGGGGGGTCCAACGAGCAGTACTTC.

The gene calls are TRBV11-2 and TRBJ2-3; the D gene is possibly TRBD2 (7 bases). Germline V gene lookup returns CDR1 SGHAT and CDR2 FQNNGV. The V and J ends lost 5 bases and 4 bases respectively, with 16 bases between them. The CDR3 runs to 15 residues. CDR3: CASSRRGGQADTQYF. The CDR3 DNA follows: TGTGCCAGCAGCCGAAGGGGGGGGCAGGCAGATACGCAGTATTTT.

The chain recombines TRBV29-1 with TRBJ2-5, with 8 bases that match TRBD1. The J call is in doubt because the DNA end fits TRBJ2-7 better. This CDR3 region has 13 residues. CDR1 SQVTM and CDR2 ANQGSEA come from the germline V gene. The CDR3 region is CSVTGGGSYEQYF. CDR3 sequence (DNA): TGCAGCGTCACAGGGGGAGGTAGCTACGAGCAGTACTTC.

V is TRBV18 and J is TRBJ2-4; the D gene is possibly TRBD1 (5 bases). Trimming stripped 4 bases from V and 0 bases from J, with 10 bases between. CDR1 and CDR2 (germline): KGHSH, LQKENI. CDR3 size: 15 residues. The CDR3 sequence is CASSRATVAKNIQYF. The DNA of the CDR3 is TGTGCCAGCTCACGGGCGACAGTAGCCAAAAACATTCAGTACTTC.

DNA for the CDR3: TGTGCCAGCAGCCGAGGTCCTGAGCAGTTCTTC. This gives the protein CASSRGPEQFF. The chain links TRBV14 to TRBJ2-5; D is ambiguous. The assigned J gene may be wrong: the sequence end matches TRBJ2-1 better. CDR3 size: 11 residues. In germline, CDR1 is SGHDN, CDR2 FVKESK.

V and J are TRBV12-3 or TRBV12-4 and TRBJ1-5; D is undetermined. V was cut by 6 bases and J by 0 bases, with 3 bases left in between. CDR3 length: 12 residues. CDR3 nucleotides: TGTGCCAGCAGGAATAGCAATCAGCCCCAGCATTTT. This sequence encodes CASRNSNQPQHF.

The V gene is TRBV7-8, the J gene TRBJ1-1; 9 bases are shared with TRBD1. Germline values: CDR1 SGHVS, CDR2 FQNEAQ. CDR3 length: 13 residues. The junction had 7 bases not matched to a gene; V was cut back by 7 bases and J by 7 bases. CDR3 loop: CASTGQGLSEAFF. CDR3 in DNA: TGTGCCAGCACCGGACAGGGGCTTAGTGAAGCTTTCTTT.